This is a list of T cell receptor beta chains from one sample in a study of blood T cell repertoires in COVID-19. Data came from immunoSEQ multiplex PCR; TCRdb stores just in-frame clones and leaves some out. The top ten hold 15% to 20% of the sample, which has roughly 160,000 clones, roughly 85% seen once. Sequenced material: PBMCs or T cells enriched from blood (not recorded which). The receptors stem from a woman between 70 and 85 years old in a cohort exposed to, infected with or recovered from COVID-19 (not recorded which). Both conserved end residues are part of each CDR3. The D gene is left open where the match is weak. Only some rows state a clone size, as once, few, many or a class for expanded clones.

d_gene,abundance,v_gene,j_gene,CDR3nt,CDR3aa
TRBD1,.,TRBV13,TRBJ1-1,TGTGCCAGCAGCCTTAGACAGGGGAGCACTGAAGCTTTCTTT,CASSLRQGSTEAFF
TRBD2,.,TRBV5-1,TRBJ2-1,TGCGCCAGCAGCTTGGGCCCGGGAGGTGGGAATGAGCAGTTCTTC,CASSLGPGGGNEQFF
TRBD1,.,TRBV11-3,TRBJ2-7,TGTGCCAGCAGCTCTCGACAGGGTTCCTACGAGCAGTACTTC,CASSSRQGSYEQYF
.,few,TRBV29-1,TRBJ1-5,TGCAGCGCGACAGAGCATATAGATCAGCCCCAGCATTTT,CSATEHIDQPQHF
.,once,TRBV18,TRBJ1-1,TGTGCCAGCTCACCACTCGAGGAGACTGAAGCTTTCTTT,CASSPLEETEAFF
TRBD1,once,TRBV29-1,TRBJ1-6,TGCAGCGTGGGACAGGGGTATAATTCACCCCTCCACTTT,CSVGQGYNSPLHF
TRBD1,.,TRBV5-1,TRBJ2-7,TGCGCCAGCAGCCCGGGGGACAGGTCATCCTACGAGCAGTACTTC,CASSPGDRSSYEQYF
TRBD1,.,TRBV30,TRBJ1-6,TGTGCCTGGAGTGTATACGGGGGTCAGGGGGGACGGTCACCCCTCCACTTT,CAWSVYGGQGGRSPLHF
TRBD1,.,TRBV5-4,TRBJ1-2,TGTGCCAGCAGCTTGGGGGGACAGGGGTGGGGCTACACCTTC,CASSLGGQGWGYTF
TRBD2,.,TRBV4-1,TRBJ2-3,TGCGCCAGCAGCCGCGGACTAGCGGGAGACACAGATACGCAGTATTTT,CASSRGLAGDTDTQYF
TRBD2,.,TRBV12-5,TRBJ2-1,TGTGCTAGTGGTCTTGCCCGCGGGAGGGCCGGGAGCTCCTACAATGAGCAGTTCTTC,CASGLARGRAGSSYNEQFF
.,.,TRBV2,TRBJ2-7,TGTGCCAGCAGTTACGACTACCTCGGGGAGCAGTACTTC,CASSYDYLGEQYF
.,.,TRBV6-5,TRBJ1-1,TGTGCCAGCAGTTACTCGGGCAGGGGCACTGAAGCTTTCTTT,CASSYSGRGTEAFF
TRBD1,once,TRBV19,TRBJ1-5,TGTGCCAGTAGTATCGGGACAGTAGGCGCCTTAAGCAATCAGCCCCAGCATTTT,CASSIGTVGALSNQPQHF
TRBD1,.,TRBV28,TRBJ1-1,TGTGCCAGTTCACCGGGACAGGGGGGTGAAGCTTTCTTT,CASSPGQGGEAFF
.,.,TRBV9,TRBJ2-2,TGTGCCAGCAGCGTAGTCGGTTGGGGGACTCGGAACACCGGGGAGCTGTTTTTT,CASSVVGWGTRNTGELFF
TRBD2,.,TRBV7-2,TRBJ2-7,TGTGCCAGCAGTCGCGGGAGAGTTGGCGAGCAGTACTTC,CASSRGRVGEQYF
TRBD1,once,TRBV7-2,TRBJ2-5,TGTGCCAGCAGCTTGGGCACAGGGGGATTGGTCGAGACCCAGTACTTC,CASSLGTGGLVETQYF
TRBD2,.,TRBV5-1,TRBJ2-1,TGCGCCAGCAGCTTTAGCACGCGGGAGAGCTCCTACAATGAGCAGTTCTTC,CASSFSTRESSYNEQFF
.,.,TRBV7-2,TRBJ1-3,TGTGCCAGCAGCCGCAACAAGGTACAGAACTTTAGAAACACCATATATTTT,CASSRNKVQNFRNTIYF
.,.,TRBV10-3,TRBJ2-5,TGTGCCATCAGTGAGTCGCCAGGTGGGGAGACCCAGTACTTC,CAISESPGGETQYF
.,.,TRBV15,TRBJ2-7,TGTGCCACCAGCAGATCCAGGACCCAGGGAACTCCCTACTACGAGCAGTACTTC,CATSRSRTQGTPYYEQYF
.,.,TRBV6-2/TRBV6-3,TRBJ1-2,TGTGCCAGCAGCACGACTCTTAACTATGGCTACACCTTC,CASSTTLNYGYTF
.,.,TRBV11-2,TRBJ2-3,TGTGCCAGCAGCCGCGGCACAGATACGCAGTATTTT,CASSRGTDTQYF
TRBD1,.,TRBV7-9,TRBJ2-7,TGTGCCAGCAGCGACAGGGGGCCCTACGAGCAGTACTTC,CASSDRGPYEQYF
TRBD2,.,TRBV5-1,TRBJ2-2,TGCGCCAGCAGCTCGCTAGCGGGAATGAACACCGGGGAGCTGTTTTTT,CASSSLAGMNTGELFF
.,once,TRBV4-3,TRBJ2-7,TGCGCCAGCAGTCGCGCCAGGGGGGTAGGATACGAGCAGTACTTC,CASSRARGVGYEQYF
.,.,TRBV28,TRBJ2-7,TGTGCCAGCAGTACTACGGGTTTCGAGCAGTACTTC,CASSTTGFEQYF
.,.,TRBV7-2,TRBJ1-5,TGTGCCAGCAGTGGGGAGCAAAGCAATCAGCCCCAGCATTTT,CASSGEQSNQPQHF
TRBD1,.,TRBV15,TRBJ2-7,TGTGCCACCAGCAGATCGTACAACAGGGGACCGATCTCCTACGAGCAGTACTTC,CATSRSYNRGPISYEQYF
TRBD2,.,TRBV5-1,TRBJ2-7,TGCGCCAGCAGCCGTGGACTAGCGGGAGAGGGTTACGAGCAGTACTTC,CASSRGLAGEGYEQYF
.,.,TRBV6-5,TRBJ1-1,TGTGCCAGCAGTTACAACAGGGCTTTGGACACTGAAGCTTTCTTT,CASSYNRALDTEAFF
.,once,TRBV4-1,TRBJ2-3,TGCGCCAGCAGCCAAGGTGTGGGGGCTTTCTCAGATACGCAGTATTTT,CASSQGVGAFSDTQYF
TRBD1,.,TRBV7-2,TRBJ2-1,TGTGCCAGCAGCCCGGGGGCGGACAGGGTCTACAATGAGCAGTTCTTC,CASSPGADRVYNEQFF
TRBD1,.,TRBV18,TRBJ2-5,TGTGCCAGCTCACCAACGGGACAGCCAACGTCACCCCAGTACTTC,CASSPTGQPTSPQYF
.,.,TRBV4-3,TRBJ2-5,TGCGCCAGCAGCCAAGATGCGGGGTGGGCGACCCAGTACTTC,CASSQDAGWATQYF
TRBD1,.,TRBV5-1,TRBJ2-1,TGCGCCAGCAGCAGTCAGGGGGCGGGTAATGAGCAGTTCTTC,CASSSQGAGNEQFF
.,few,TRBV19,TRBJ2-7,TGTGCCAGTAGTATGAAGGCAGGGCCATCCTACGAGCAGTACTTC,CASSMKAGPSYEQYF
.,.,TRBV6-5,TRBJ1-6,TGTGCCAGCAGTTACTCGAAGGGCGGGGTAAATTCACCCCTCCACTTT,CASSYSKGGVNSPLHF
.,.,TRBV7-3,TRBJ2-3,TGTGCCAGCAGCCGCGGACGGGGTGGAGATACGCAGTATTTT,CASSRGRGGDTQYF
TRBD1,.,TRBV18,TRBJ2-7,TGTGCCAGCTCACCCGGGACAGGGGACTACGAGCAGTACTTC,CASSPGTGDYEQYF
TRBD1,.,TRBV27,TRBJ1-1,TGTGCCAGCAGTGTACTCCAGGGACAGGCTTTCTTT,CASSVLQGQAFF
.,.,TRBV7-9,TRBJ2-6,TGTGCCGGAGCCGACGCTGGGGCCAACGTCCTGACTTTC,CAGADAGANVLTF
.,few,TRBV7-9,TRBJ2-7,TGTGCCAGCAGCTTAGACCCCGGCAGGGGCTCCTACGAGCAGTACTTC,CASSLDPGRGSYEQYF
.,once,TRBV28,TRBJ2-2,TGTGCCAGCGGTACTGGCGGGCGAGTGGAGGAGCTGTTTTTT,CASGTGGRVEELFF
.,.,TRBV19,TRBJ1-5,TGTGCCAGTAGTCGAGACAGGTTCAATCAGCCCCAGCATTTT,CASSRDRFNQPQHF
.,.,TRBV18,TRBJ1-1,TGTGCCAGCTCACCTAGGGGTGGGGACACTGAAGCTTTCTTT,CASSPRGGDTEAFF